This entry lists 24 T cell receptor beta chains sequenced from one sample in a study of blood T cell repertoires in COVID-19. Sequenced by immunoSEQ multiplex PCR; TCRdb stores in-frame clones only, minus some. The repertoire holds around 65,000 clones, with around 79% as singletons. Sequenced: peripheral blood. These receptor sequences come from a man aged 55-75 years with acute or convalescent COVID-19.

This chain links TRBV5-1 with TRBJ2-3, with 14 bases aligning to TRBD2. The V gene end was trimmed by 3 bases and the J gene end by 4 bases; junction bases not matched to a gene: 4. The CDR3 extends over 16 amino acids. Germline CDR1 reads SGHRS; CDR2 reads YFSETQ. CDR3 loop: CASSSGLAGGPDTQYF. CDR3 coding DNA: TGCGCCAGCAGCTCCGGACTAGCGGGGGGCCCAGATACGCAGTATTTT.

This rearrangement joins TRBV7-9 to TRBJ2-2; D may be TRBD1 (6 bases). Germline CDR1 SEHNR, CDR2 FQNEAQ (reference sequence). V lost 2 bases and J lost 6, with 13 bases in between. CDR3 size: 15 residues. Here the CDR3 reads CASSLQDRRAGELFF. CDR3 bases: TGTGCCAGCAGCTTACAGGACAGAAGGGCCGGGGAGCTGTTTTTT.

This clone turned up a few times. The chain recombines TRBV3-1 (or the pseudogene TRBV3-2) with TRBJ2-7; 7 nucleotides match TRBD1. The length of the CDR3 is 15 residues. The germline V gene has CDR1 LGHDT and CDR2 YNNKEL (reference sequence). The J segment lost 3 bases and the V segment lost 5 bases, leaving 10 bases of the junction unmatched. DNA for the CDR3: TGTGCCAGCAGCACCTGGGACAGCCCCCTCTACGAGCAGTACTTC. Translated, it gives CASSTWDSPLYEQYF.

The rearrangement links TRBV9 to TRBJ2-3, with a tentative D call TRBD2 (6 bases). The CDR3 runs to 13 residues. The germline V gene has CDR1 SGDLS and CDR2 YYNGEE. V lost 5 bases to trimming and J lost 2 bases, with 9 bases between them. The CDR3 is CASRAGSTDTQYF. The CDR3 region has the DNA TGTGCCAGCAGGGCGGGGTCCACAGATACGCAGTATTTT.

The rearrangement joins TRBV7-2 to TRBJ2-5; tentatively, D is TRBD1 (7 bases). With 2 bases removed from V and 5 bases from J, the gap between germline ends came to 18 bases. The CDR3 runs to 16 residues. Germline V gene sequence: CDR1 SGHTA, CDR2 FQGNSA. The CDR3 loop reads CASSLSPSGGHETQYF. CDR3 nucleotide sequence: TGTGCCAGCAGCTTAAGTCCTTCAGGGGGGCACGAGACCCAGTACTTC.

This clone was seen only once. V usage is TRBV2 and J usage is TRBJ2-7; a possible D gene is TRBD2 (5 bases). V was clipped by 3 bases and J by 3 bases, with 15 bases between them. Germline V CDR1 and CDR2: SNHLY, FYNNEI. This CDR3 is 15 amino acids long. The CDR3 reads CASSERAYSYYEQYF. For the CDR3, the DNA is TGTGCCAGCAGTGAGAGGGCGTATTCCTACTACGAGCAGTACTTC.

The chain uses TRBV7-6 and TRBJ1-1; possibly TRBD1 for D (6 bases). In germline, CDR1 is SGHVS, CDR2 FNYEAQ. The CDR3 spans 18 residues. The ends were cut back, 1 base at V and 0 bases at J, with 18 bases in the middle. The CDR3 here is CASSLEGESSPLNTEAFF. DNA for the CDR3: TGTGCCAGCAGCTTAGAGGGGGAGAGCAGCCCCTTGAACACTGAAGCTTTCTTT.

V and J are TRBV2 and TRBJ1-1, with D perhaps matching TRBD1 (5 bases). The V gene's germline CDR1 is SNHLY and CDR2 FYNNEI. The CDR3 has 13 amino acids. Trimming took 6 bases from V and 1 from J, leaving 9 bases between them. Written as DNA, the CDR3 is TGTGCCAGCAGGACAGAGGCGAACACTGAAGCTTTCTTT. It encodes CASRTEANTEAFF.

CDR3 region: CASSWDRDGNTIYF. The CDR3 coding sequence is TGTGCCAGCAGCTGGGACAGGGATGGAAACACCATATATTTT. The chain employs TRBV7-9 and TRBJ1-3; TRBD1 matches at 9 bases. Per germline, CDR1 SEHNR and CDR2 FQNEAQ (reference sequence). V shed 4 bases, J shed 3 bases, and the junction held 1 base outside the gene matches. This CDR3 has 14 amino acids.

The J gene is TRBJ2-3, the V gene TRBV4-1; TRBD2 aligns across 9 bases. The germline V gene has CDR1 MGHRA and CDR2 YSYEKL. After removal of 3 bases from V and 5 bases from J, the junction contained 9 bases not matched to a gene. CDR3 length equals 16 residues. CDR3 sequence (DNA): TGCGCCAGCAGCCAGGCGCGGGGGGGCCGACGAGATACGCAGTATTTT. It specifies CASSQARGGRRDTQYF.

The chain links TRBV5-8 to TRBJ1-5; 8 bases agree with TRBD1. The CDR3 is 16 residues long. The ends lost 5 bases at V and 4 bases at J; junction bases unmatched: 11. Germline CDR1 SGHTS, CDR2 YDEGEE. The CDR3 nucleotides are TGTGCCAGCAGGTCGGACAGGGAAGGGGTAAATCAGCCCCAGCATTTT. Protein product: CASRSDREGVNQPQHF.

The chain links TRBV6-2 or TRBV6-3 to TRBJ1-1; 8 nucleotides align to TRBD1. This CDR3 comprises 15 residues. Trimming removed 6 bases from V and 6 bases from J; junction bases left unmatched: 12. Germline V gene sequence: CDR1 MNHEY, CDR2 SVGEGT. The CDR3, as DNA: TGTGCCAGCAGCCGTGCAGGGGGCGCGATGGCTGAAGCTTTCTTT. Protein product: CASSRAGGAMAEAFF.

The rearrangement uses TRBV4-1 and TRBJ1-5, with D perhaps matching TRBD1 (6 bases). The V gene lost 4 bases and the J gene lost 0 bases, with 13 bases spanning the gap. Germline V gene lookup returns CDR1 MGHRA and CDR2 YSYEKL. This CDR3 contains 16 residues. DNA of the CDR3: TGCGCCAGCAGCCGCGTTCGGACAGATAGCAATCAGCCCCAGCATTTT. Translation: CASSRVRTDSNQPQHF.

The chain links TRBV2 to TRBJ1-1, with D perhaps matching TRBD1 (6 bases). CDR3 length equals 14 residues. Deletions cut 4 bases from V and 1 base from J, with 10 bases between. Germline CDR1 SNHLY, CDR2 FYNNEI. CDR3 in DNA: TGTGCCAGCAGTGTAATACAGGGGAACACTGAAGCTTTCTTT. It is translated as CASSVIQGNTEAFF.

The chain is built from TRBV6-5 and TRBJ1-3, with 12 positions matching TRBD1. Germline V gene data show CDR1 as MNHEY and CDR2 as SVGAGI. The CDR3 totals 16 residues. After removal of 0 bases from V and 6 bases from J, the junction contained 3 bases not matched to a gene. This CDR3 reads CASSYSGTGGVNTIYF. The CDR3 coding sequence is TGTGCCAGCAGTTACTCGGGGACAGGGGGCGTAAACACCATATATTTT.

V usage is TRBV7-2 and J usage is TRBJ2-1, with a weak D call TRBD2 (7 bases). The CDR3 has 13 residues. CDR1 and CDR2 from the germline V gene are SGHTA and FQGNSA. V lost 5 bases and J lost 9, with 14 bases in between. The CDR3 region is CASSTTGRAEQFF. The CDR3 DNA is TGTGCCAGCAGCACAACAGGGAGGGCTGAGCAGTTCTTC.

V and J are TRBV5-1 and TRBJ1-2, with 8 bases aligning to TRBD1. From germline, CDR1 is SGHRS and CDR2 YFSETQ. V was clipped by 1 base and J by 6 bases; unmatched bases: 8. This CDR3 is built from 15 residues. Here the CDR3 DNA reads TGCGCCAGCAGCTTGTTCGGGACAGGCGTCGATGGCTACACCTTC. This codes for CASSLFGTGVDGYTF.

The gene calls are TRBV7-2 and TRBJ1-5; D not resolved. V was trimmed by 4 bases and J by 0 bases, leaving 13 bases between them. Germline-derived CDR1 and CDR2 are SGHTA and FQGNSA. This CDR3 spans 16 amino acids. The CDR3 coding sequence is TGTGCCAGCAGCTATGCCGGCGGATATAGCAATCAGCCCCAGCATTTT. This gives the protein CASSYAGGYSNQPQHF.

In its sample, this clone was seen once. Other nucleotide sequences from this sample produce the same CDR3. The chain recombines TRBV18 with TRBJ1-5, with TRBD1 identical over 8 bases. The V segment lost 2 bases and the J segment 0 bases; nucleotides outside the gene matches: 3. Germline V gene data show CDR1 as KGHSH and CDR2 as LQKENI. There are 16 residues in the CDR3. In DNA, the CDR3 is TGTGCCAGCTCACCAACCGGGACAGGTAGCAATCAGCCCCAGCATTTT. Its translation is CASSPTGTGSNQPQHF. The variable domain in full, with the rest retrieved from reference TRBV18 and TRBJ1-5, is NAGVMQNPRHLVRRRGQEARLRCSPMKGHSHVYWYRQLPEEGLKFMVYLQKENIIDESGMPKERFSAEFPKEGPSILRIQQVVRGDSAAYFCASSPTGTGSNQPQHFGDGTRLSIL.

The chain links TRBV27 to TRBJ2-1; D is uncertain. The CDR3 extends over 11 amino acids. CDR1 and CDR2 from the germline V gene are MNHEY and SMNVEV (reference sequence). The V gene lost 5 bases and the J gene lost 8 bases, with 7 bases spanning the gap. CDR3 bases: TGTGCCAGCAGTATCCGCGATGAGCAGTTCTTC. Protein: CASSIRDEQFF.

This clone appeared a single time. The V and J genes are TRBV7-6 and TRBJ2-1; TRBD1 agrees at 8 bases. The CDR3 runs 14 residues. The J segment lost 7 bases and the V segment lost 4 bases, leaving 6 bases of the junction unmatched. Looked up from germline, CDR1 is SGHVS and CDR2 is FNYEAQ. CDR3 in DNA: TGTGCCAGCAGCTCTCGGACAGGGAGAAATGAGCAGTTCTTC. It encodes CASSSRTGRNEQFF.

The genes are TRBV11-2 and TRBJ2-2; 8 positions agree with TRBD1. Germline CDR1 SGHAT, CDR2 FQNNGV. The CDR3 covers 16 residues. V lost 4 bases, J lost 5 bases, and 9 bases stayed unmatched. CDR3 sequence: CASSSAGGVQTGELFF. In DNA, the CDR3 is TGTGCCAGCAGCTCAGCAGGGGGCGTACAAACCGGGGAGCTGTTTTTT.

The CDR3 is CASSSRTELNTEAFF. DNA of the CDR3: TGTGCCAGCAGCTCGAGGACAGAGCTAAACACTGAAGCTTTCTTT. The chain joins TRBV5-4 to TRBJ1-1, with D perhaps matching TRBD1 (6 bases). Germline lookup yields CDR1 SGHNT and CDR2 YYREEE (reference sequence). V lost 3 bases and J lost 2, with 14 bases in between. The CDR3 is 15 residues long.

The CDR3 spells CSVASHLRPGEGYTF. The CDR3 nucleotides are TGCAGCGTCGCCAGCCACCTCCGCCCAGGTGAGGGCTACACCTTC. This rearrangement joins TRBV29-1 to TRBJ1-2; D call uncertain. The ends were cut back, 6 bases at V and 8 bases at J, with 25 bases in the middle. The CDR3 has 15 amino acids. Per germline, CDR1 SQVTM and CDR2 ANQGSEA.